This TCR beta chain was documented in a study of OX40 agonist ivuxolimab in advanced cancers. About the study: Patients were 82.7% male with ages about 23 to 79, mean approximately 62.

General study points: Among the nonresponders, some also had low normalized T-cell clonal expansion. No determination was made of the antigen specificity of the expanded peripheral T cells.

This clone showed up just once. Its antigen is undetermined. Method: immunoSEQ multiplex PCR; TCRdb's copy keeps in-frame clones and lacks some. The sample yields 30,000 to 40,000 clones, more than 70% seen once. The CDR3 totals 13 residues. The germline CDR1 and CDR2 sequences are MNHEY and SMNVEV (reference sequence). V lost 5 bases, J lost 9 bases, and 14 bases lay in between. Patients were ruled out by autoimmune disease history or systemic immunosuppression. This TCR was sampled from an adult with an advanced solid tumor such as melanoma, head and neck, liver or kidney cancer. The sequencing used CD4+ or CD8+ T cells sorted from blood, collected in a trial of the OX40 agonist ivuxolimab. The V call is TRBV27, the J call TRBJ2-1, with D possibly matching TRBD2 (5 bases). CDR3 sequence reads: CASSPTRISEQFF. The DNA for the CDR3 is TGTGCCAGCAGTCCCACTAGAATCAGTGAGCAGTTCTTC.